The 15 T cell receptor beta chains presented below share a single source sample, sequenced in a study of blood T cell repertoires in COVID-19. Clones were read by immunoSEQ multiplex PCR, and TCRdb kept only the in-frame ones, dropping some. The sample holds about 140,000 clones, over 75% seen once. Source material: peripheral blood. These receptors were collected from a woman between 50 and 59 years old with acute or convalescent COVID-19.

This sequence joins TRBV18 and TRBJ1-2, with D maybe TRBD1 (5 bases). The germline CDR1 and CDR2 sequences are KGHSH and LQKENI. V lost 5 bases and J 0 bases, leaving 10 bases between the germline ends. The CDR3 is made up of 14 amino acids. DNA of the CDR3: TGTGCCAGCTCAGGAACAGGAGCTAACTATGGCTACACCTTC. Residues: CASSGTGANYGYTF.

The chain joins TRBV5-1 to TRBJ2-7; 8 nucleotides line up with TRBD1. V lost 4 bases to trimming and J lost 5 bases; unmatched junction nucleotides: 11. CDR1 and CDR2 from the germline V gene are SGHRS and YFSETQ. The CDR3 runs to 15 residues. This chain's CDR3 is CASSGWTGRRDEQYF. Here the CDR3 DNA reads TGCGCCAGCAGCGGATGGACAGGGCGGCGGGACGAGCAGTACTTC.

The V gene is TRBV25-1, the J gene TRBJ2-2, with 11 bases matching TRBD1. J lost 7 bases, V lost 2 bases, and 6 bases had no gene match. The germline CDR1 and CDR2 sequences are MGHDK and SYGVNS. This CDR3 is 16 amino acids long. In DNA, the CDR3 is TGTGCCAGCAGTGAAGAGGACAGGGGGCCGGTCGGGGAGCTGTTTTTT. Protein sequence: CASSEEDRGPVGELFF.

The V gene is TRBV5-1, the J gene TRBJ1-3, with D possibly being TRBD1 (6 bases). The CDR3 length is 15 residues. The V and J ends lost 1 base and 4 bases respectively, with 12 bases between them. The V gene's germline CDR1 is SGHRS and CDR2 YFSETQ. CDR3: CASSLSGVEGNTIYF. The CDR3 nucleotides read TGCGCCAGCAGCTTGTCAGGGGTGGAGGGAAACACCATATATTTT.

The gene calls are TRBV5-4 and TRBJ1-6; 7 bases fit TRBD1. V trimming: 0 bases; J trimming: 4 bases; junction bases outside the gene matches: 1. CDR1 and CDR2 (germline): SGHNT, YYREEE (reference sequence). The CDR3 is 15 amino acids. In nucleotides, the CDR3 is TGTGCCAGCAGCTTGGGCAGGGGGTATAATTCACCCCTCCACTTT. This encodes CASSLGRGYNSPLHF.

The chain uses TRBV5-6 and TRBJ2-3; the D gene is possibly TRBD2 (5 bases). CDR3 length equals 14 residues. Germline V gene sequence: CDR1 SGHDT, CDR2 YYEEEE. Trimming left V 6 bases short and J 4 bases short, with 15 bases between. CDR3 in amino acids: CASTGERVADTQYF. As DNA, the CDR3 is TGTGCCAGCACCGGGGAAAGGGTTGCAGATACGCAGTATTTT. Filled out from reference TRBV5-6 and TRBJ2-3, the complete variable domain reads DAGVTQSPTHLIKTRGQQVTLRCSPKSGHDTVSWYQQALGQGPQFIFQYYEEEERQRGNFPDRFSGHQFPNYSSELNVNALLLGDSALYLCASTGERVADTQYFGPGTRLTVL.

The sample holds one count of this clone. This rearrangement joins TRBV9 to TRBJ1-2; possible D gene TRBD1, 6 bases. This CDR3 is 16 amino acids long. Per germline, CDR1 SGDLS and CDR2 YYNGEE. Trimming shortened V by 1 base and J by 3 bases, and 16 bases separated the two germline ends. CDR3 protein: CASSVQSRGPDYGYTF. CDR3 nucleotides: TGTGCCAGCAGCGTACAGTCCAGGGGCCCTGACTATGGCTACACCTTC.

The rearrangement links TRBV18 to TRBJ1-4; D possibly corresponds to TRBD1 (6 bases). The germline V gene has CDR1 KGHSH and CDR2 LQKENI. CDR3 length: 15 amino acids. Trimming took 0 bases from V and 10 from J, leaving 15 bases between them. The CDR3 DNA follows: TGTGCCAGCTCACCACCCGCGGGGGCCCGAGTAAAACTGTTTTTT. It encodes CASSPPAGARVKLFF.

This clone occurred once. Here the CDR3 DNA reads TGCGCCAGCAGTGATTCGGGACAGTCGGCTGTTAAGGATGGCTACACCTTC. Amino acid sequence: CASSDSGQSAVKDGYTF. The chain is built from TRBV10-1 and TRBJ1-2; 7 bases agree with TRBD1. This CDR3 has 17 residues. With V trimmed by 3 bases and J by 6 bases, 16 bases remained unmatched. Germline CDR1 and CDR2: WNHNN and SYGVQD (reference sequence).

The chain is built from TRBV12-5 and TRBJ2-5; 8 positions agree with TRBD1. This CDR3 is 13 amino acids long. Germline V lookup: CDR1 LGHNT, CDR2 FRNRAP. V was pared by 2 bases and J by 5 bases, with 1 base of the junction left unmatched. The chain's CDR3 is CASGLQGAETQYF. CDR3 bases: TGTGCTAGTGGTTTGCAGGGGGCTGAGACCCAGTACTTC.

In DNA form, the CDR3 reads TGTGCCAGCAGGGTAGCGTCCTACAATGAGCAGTTCTTC. This gives the protein CASRVASYNEQFF. The gene calls are TRBV6-6 and TRBJ2-1; maybe TRBD2 (5 bases). Germline loops: CDR1 MNHNY, CDR2 SVGAGI (reference sequence). The length of the CDR3 is 13 residues. Trimming removed 6 bases from V and 1 base from J, with 7 bases in between.

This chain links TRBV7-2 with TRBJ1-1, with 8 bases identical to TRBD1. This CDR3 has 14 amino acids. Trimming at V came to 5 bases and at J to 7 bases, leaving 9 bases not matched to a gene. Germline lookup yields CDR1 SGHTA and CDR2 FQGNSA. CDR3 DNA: TGTGCCAGCAGCCCAATAAGGACAGGGTTTGAAGCTTTCTTT. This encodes CASSPIRTGFEAFF.

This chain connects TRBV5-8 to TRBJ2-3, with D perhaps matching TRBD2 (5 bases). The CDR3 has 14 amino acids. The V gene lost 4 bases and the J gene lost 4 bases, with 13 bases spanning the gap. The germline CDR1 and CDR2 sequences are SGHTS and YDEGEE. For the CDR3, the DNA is TGTGCCAGCAGCCTGAGTCCGGGATCAGATACGCAGTATTTT. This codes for CASSLSPGSDTQYF.

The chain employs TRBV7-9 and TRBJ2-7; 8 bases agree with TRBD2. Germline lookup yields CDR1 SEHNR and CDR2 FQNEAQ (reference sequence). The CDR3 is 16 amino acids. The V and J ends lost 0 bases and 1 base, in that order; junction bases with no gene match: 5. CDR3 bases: TGTGCCAGCAGCTTAGCGTGGGGACTAGATTCCTACGAGCAGTACTTC. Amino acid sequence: CASSLAWGLDSYEQYF. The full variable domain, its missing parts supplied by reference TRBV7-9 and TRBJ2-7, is DTGVSQNPRHKITKRGQNVTFRCDPISEHNRLYWYRQTLGQGPEFLTYFQNEAQLEKSRLLSDRFSAERPKGSFSTLEIQRTEQGDSAMYLCASSLAWGLDSYEQYFGPGTRLTVT.

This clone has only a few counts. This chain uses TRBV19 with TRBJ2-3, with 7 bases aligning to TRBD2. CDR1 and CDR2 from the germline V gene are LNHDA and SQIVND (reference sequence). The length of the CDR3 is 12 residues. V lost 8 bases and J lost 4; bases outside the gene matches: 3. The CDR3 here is CASVGRADTQYF. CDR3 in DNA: TGTGCCAGTGTTGGGAGGGCAGATACGCAGTATTTT.